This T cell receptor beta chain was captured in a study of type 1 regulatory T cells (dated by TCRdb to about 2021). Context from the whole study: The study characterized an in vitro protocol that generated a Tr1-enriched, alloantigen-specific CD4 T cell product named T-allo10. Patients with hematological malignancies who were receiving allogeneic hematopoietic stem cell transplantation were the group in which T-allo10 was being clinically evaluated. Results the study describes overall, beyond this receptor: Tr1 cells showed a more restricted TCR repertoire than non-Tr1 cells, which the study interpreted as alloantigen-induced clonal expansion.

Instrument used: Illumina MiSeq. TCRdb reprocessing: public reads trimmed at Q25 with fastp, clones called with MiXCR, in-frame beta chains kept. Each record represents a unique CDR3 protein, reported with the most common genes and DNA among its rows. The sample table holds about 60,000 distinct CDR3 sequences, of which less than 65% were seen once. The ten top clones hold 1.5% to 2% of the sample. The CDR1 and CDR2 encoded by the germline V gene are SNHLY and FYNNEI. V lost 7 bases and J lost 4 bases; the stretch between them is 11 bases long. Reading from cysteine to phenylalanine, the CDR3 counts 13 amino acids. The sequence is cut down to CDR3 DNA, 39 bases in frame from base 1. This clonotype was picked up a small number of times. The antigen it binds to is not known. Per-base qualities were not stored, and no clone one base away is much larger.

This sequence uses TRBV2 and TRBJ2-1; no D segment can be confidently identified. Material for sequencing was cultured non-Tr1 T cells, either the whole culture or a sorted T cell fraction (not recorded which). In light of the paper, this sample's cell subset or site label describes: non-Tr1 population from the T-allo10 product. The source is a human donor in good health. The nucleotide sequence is TGTGCCAGCACAACCGACTGGTACAATGAGCAGTTCTTC. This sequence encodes CASTTDWYNEQFF.